This TCR beta chain was observed in a study of shared clonotypes between healthy human individuals (dated by TCRdb to 2018 to 2020). The study in broad terms: A few men and two women, aged 18 to 49 years, made up the cohort. Blood TCR repertoires of roughly five healthy adults were deeply sequenced to estimate repertoire size and the extent of clonotype sharing between individuals. Per donor, leukapheresis produced somewhere between about 0.85 and 8.9 billion PBMCs. For each donor, CD4 naive and CD4 memory were each run on three plates, CD8 naive on two plates, and CD8 memory on one plate. To increase sequencing depth and limit assay-specific biases, different laboratories used diverse techniques to prepare libraries and sequence TCR repertoires.

The cysteine opens and the phenylalanine closes a CDR3 of 15 amino acids. Only CDR3 DNA is held: 45 bases, read in frame from base 1. After removal of 1 base from V and 6 bases from J, the junction retains 7 bases not matched to a gene. CDR1 and CDR2 are drawn from the germline V gene: SGHVS, FNYEAQ. For this clone: Its binding antigen is unknown. Base qualities were left out, and no much larger clone turns up one base away.

Healthy HIV-negative adults with no recently reported acute infections or vaccinations were included as donors. Only Caucasian adults living in Nashville, Tennessee, USA were represented among the donors. CD4+ T cells were enriched by magnetic negative selection, after which naive cells were positively selected on CD45RA and the negative fraction was taken as the memory subset. Blood was collected by leukapheresis, and PBMCs were isolated by Ficoll-Histopaque density gradient centrifugation and then cryopreserved in liquid nitrogen vapor phase. Analytical flow cytometry was used to check the purity and quantity of each magnetically sorted T cell population. Genomic DNA was isolated from each sorted fraction and quantified by UV absorbance on a Nanodrop 2000c. Results the study describes overall, beyond this receptor: Across a few donors, approximately 4.9% of naive CD4, approximately 3.6% of naive CD8, 2% to 2.5% of memory CD4, and approximately 0.4% of memory CD8 clonotypes were shared. Sampling was restricted to blood, and TCR repertoires in tissue are likely to differ from TCR repertoires in blood. Naive subsets generally had larger estimated clonotype richness than memory subsets did. Even with the large sequencing depth, rarefaction of the sorted-subset datasets indicated that sequencing was incomplete. Because the study included only a small number of donors, the genetic and exposure-history diversity represented was limited. Pairwise subsampling led to the expectation that sequencing depth would affect the degree of clonotype sharing among donors. Compared with non-shared clonotypes, clonotypes shared by all four sorted-subset donors had higher generation probabilities.

Using the deep immunoSEQ assay, TCR CDR3 regions were amplified from genomic DNA by multiplex PCR. Genomic DNA extracted from each cell subset was distributed evenly over all wells of several immunoSEQ 96-well plates, and each plate served as one replicate. Each replicate PCR for sorted subsets received approximately 220 ng genomic DNA, equal to some 32,000 T cell genomes. Purified libraries were quantified with a Qubit 3.0 fluorometer, sized on a Bioanalyzer 2100, and re-quantified with the KAPA Library Quantification kit. Every immunoSEQ 96-well plate was sequenced on a separate single-read 150-cycle Illumina NextSeq 550 flow cell. In the authors' own workflow: Because the immunoSEQ output included only junctional sequences and no quality scores, the filtering could not be the same as the filtering used for full-length reads. Sequences were annotated with PyIR, a Python wrapper for IgBLAST v1.9, using IMGT germline references to assign V/J genes and CDR3. Reads were filtered out if the reads had weak V/J assignments (E-value above 1e-6), no CDR3, stop codons, out-of-frame junctions, or ambiguous translated residues. V3J clonotypes were defined by identical inferred V gene, J gene, and CDR3 amino acid sequence. To compute the percentage overlap between repertoires, the number of shared unique clonotypes was divided by the size of the smaller repertoire. Three approaches were used to assess repertoire richness: RTK rarefaction, the Chao1 estimator, and Recon v2.1 estimates of unobserved clonotypes. Generation probabilities for all TCRbeta clonotypes obtained by the gDNA method from a handful of donors were computed using OLGA. TCRdb took over this immuneACCESS table, retaining in-frame rearrangements with V and J assigned. Such tables are incomplete; in checked studies, under half of the missing clones stem from an unresolved V gene, and the remainder is unexplained. V and J calls and clone size follow that table, whereas D and trimming were derived from the DNA. Within this sample are 2.3 million or so clones, with just over 90% of them counted one time only. The leading ten clones occupy about 0.39% of the sample.

This sequence uses TRBV7-6 and TRBJ1-2; 8 bases in the junction line up with TRBD1. Material for sequencing was naive CD4+ T cells from PBMCs. Sample cell subset or site, as interpreted from the label and publication: CD45RA+ positively selected. The receptor was isolated from a man between 18 and 35 years old in good health. Some clones in this sample may be carry-over from other donors' samples. The CDR3: CASSLGVTGVNGYTF. The DNA sequence is given as TGTGCCAGCAGCTTAGGGGTGACAGGGGTTAATGGCTACACCTTC.